This T cell receptor beta chain was identified during a study of shared clonotypes between healthy human individuals. General observations from the study: Memory subsets generally showed smaller estimated richness than naive subsets did. Non-shared clonotypes had lower generation probabilities than those shared by all four donors. Among donors, sharing of clonotypes was expected to be affected by sequencing depth.

Replicate PCRs for sorted subsets used approximately 220 ng DNA; this equaled tens of thousands of T cell genomes. Assay used: immunoSEQ multiplex PCR; TCRdb lists only in-frame clones, some missing. Here the sample spans some 2.1 million clones, just over 90% being singletons. The CDR3 is 14 residues long. The V gene's germline CDR1 is MNHEY and CDR2 SVGAGI. Between the trimmed V and J ends, which lost 0 bases and 4 bases, there was a span of 10 bases. Only CD45RO-negative cells positively selected for CCR7 counted as naive CD8 cells, so terminally differentiated effector memory CD45RA+ cells were excluded. About this clone: Its antigen is unidentified.

This clonotype originated in a man in his late teens or twenties in good health. Some clones in this sample may be carry-over from other donors' samples. Specimen: naive CD8+ T cells from PBMCs. The chain has TRBV6-5 and TRBJ2-7; D ambiguous. The CDR3 DNA is TGTGCCAGCAGTTACTCAGCCCCCGGGTACGAGCAGTACTTC. Translation: CASSYSAPGYEQYF.